This TCR beta chain was captured in a study of T cells of healthy individuals. Via MiXCR, TCRdb re-called the 5' RACE reads, giving one row per CDR3 protein. The table has some 69,000 distinct CDR3 sequences, around 16% seen once. CDR3 length: 19 residues. V gene TRBV21-1 combines with J gene TRBJ2-7; the D call of TRBD2 is as the table states it, not checked on the DNA. TRBV21-1 represents a pseudogene. The origin of this receptor is a human donor in good health. CDR3 sequence: CASSLPVIGRGPYAYEQYF. The CDR3 bases are TGTGCCAGCAGCCTTCCGGTTATTGGGAGGGGACCCTACGCCTACGAGCAGTACTTC.